This is a list of T cell receptor beta chains from one sample in a study of CXCR3-negative and CXCR3-positive naive CD8 T cells. TCRdb derives one entry per CDR3 protein from the 5' RACE reads, leaving out DNA. The specimen's table records about 41,000 distinct CDR3 sequences. Sequenced: memory CD8+ T cells from blood. The receptors here all came from a human donor in good health. Some clones in this sample may be carry-over from other donors' samples. CDR3s include the opening cysteine and the closing phenylalanine or tryptophan. Fields, in order: J gene, clone size, V gene, CDR3 protein. Size values are once, few and many counts, or a class for expanded clones, and some rows have none.

TRBJ1-1	.	TRBV5-1	CASSGGVQMNTEAFF
TRBJ2-1	.	TRBV5-1	CASSWVQGNEQFF
TRBJ2-3	.	TRBV6-6	CASLSGRHTDTQYF
TRBJ2-1	.	TRBV29-1	CSVPGNDYYNEQFF
TRBJ1-5	.	TRBV12-2	CASRPYAQPQHF
TRBJ1-1	medium-sized	TRBV13	CASSSPGTEAFF
TRBJ2-2	.	TRBV4-3	CASSQDLTGGNAGELFF
TRBJ2-7	.	TRBV7-2	CASSQRGALSEQYF
TRBJ2-1	.	TRBV5-6	CASSLVGDEQFF
TRBJ2-7	.	TRBV28	CASIGTGGGQYEQYF
TRBJ2-2	.	TRBV5-1	CASSQTSGGPNTGELFF
TRBJ1-1	.	TRBV28	CASSLEPIGTEAFF
TRBJ2-7	.	TRBV20-1	CSANPGEAGYEQYF
TRBJ1-1	.	TRBV5-1	CASSAGTGVMNTEAFF
TRBJ2-7	.	TRBV7-6	CASSLGRYEQYF
TRBJ1-2	.	TRBV29-1	CSVDFTGEDYGYTF
TRBJ1-1	.	TRBV20-1	CSAKATGGDTEAFF
TRBJ1-3	.	TRBV28	CASSLGSSGNTIYF